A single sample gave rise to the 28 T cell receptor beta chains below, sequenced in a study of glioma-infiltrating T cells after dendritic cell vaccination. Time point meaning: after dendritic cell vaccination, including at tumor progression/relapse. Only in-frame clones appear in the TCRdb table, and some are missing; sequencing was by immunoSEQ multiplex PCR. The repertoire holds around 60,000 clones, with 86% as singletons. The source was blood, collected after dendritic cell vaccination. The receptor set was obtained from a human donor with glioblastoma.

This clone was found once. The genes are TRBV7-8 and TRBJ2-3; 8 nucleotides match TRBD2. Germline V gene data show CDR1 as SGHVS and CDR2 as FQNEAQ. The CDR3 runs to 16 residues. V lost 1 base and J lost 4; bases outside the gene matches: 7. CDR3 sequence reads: CASSLEGLVVSDTQYF. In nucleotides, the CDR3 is TGTGCCAGCAGCTTAGAGGGACTAGTAGTTTCAGATACGCAGTATTTT.

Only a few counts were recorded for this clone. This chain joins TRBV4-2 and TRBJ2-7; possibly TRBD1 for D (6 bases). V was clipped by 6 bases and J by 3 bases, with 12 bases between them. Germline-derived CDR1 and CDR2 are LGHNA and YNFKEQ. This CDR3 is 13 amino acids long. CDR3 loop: CASSSGQRYEQYF. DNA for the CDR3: TGTGCCAGCAGTTCAGGACAGCGCTACGAGCAGTACTTC.

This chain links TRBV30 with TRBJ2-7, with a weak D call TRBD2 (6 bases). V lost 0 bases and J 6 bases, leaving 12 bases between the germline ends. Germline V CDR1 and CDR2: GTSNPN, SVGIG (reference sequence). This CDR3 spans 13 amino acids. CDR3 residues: CAWSVHGGGEQYF. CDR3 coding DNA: TGTGCCTGGAGTGTACATGGGGGAGGCGAGCAGTACTTC. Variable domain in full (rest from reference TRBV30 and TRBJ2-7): SQTIHQWPATLVQPVGSPLSLECTVEGTSNPNLYWYRQAAGRGLQLLFYSVGIGQISSEVPQNLSASRPQDRQFILSSKKLLLSDSGFYLCAWSVHGGGEQYFGPGTRLTVT.

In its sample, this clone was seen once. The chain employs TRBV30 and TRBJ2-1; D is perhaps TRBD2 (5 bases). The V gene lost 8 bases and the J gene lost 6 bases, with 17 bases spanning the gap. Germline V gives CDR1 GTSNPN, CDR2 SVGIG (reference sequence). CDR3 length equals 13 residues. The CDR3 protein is CAGIPDGLNEQFF. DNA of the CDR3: TGTGCCGGCATCCCCGACGGACTCAATGAGCAGTTCTTC. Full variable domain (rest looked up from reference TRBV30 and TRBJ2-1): SQTIHQWPATLVQPVGSPLSLECTVEGTSNPNLYWYRQAAGRGLQLLFYSVGIGQISSEVPQNLSASRPQDRQFILSSKKLLLSDSGFYLCAGIPDGLNEQFFGPGTRLTVL.

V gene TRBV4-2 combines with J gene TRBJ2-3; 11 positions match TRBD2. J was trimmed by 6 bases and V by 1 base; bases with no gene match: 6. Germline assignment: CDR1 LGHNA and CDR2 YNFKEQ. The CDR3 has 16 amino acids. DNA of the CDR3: TGTGCCAGCAGCCAAGCTCCAAGACTAGCGGGGGATACGCAGTATTTT. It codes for CASSQAPRLAGDTQYF.

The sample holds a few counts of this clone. DNA of the CDR3: TGTGCCAGCAGCGAGATACCGGGACTAGCGGGGAACGATACGCAGTATTTT. Translation gives CASSEIPGLAGNDTQYF. The gene calls are TRBV9 and TRBJ2-3; 13 bases match TRBD2. V shed 3 bases and J 6 bases; nucleotides not matched to a gene: 10. Germline assignment: CDR1 SGDLS and CDR2 YYNGEE. The CDR3 extends over 17 amino acids.

CDR3 protein: CASSRPPGAGNSPLHF. The CDR3 DNA reads as TGTGCCAGTAGTAGGCCCCCAGGGGCAGGGAATTCACCCCTCCACTTT. This rearrangement joins TRBV19 to TRBJ1-6; D is perhaps TRBD1 (6 bases). CDR1 is LNHDA, CDR2 SQIVND, per germline (reference sequence). The CDR3 consists of 16 residues. Trimming removed 4 bases from V and 7 bases from J, with 17 bases in between.

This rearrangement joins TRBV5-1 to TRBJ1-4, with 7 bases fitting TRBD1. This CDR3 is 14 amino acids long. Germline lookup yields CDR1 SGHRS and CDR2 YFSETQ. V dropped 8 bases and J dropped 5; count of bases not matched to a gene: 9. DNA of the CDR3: TGCGCCAGTCACCGGGACAGTAGAAATGAAAAACTGTTTTTT. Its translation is CASHRDSRNEKLFF.

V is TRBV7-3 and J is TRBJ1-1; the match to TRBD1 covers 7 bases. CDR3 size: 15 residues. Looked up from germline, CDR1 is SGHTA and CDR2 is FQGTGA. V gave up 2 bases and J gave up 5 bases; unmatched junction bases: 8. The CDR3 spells CASSLDSQGGTEAFF. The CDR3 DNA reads TGTGCCAGCAGCTTAGATTCTCAGGGGGGTACTGAAGCTTTCTTT.

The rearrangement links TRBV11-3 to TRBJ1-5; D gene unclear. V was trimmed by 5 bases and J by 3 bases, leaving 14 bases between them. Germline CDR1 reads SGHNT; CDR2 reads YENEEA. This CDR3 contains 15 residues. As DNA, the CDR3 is TGTGCCAGCAGCAAAAGACGGGGTAACAATCAGCCCCAGCATTTT. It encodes CASSKRRGNNQPQHF.

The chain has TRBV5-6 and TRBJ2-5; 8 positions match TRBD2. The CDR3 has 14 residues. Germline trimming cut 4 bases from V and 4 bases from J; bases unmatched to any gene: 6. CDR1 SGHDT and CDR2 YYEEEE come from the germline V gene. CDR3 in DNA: TGTGCCAGCAGCGTCGGGGGGGGAGGAGAGACCCAGTACTTC. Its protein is CASSVGGGGETQYF.

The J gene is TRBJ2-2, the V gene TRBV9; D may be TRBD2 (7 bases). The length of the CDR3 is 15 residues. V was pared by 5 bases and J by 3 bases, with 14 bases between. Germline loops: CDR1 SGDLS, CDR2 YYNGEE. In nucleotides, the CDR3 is TGTGCCAGCAGAGAGGGGGGGGACGACACCGGGGAGCTGTTTTTT. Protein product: CASREGGDDTGELFF.

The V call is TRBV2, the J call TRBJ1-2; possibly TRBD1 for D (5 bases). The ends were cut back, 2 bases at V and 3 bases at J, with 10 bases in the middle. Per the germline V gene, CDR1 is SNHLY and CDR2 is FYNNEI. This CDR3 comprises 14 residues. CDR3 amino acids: CASSEFREDYGYTF. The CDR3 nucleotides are TGTGCCAGCAGTGAATTCAGGGAGGACTATGGCTACACCTTC.

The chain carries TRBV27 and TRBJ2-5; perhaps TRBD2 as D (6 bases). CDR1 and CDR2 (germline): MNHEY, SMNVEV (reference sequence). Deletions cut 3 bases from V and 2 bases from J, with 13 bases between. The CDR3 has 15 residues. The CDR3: CASSFLGSGQETQYF. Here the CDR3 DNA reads TGTGCCAGCAGTTTTCTTGGTAGCGGACAAGAGACCCAGTACTTC.

As DNA, the CDR3 is TGTGCCAGCAGCTTAATTGGGAGTGCGGCGAACACTGAAGCTTTCTTT. Protein product: CASSLIGSAANTEAFF. The gene calls are TRBV7-2 and TRBJ1-1; D unresolved. The V gene's germline CDR1 is SGHTA and CDR2 FQGNSA. The V end was cut by 2 bases, the J end by 1 base, with 14 bases between. The CDR3 is 16 amino acids.

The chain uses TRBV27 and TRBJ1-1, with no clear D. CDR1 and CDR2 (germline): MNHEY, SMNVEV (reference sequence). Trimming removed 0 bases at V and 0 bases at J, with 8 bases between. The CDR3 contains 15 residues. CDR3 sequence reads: CASSLSAVMNTEAFF. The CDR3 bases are TGTGCCAGCAGTTTATCGGCGGTCATGAACACTGAAGCTTTCTTT.

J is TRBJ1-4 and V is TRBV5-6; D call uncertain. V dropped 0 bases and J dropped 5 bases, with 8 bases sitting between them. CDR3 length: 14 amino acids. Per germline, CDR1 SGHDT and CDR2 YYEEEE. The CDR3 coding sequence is TGTGCCAGCAGCTTGGGTAGAGGGAATGAAAAACTGTTTTTT. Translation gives CASSLGRGNEKLFF.

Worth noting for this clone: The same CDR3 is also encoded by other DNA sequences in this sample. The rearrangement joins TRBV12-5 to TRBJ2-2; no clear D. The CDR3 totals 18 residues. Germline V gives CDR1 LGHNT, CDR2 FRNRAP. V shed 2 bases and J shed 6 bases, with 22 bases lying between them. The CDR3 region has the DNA TGTGCTAGTGGTTTGCGAGTCAGCAAAGGAGAGGTTGCCGGGGAGCTGTTTTTT. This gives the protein CASGLRVSKGEVAGELFF.

CDR3 residues: CATSREATGAATNEKLFF. The CDR3, as DNA: TGTGCCACCAGCAGAGAAGCGACAGGGGCGGCAACTAATGAAAAACTGTTTTTT. The V gene is TRBV15, the J gene TRBJ1-4; 8 positions agree with TRBD1. From germline, CDR1 is LNHNV and CDR2 YYDKDF (reference sequence). This CDR3 has 18 residues. J gave up 0 bases and V 0 bases, and 6 bases lay outside the gene matches.

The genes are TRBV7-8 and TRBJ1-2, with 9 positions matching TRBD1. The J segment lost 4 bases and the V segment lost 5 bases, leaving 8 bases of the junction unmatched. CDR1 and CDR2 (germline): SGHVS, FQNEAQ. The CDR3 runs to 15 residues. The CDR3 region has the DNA TGTGCCAGCAGCATCGACAGGGGGTCCTCCTATGGCTACACCTTC. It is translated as CASSIDRGSSYGYTF.

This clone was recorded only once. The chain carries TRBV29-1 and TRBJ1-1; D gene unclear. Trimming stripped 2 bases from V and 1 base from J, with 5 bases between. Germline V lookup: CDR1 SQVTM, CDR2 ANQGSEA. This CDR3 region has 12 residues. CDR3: CSVERGNTEAFF. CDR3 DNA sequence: TGCAGCGTTGAACGGGGGAACACTGAAGCTTTCTTT.

The CDR3 sequence: CASSLRGSSGNTIYF. Written as DNA, the CDR3 is TGTGCCAGCAGCCTAAGAGGGTCTTCTGGAAACACCATATATTTT. The chain is built from TRBV14 and TRBJ1-3; D uncertain. Trimming took 4 bases from V and 1 from J, leaving 11 bases between them. CDR1 is SGHDN and CDR2 is FVKESK in the germline V gene. The CDR3 runs to 15 residues.

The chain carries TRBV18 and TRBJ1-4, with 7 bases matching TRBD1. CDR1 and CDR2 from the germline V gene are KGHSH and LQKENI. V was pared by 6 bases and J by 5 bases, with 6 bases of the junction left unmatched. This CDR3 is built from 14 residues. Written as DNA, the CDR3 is TGTGCCAGCTCGACCGGGACAGTCAATGAAAAACTGTTTTTT. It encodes CASSTGTVNEKLFF.

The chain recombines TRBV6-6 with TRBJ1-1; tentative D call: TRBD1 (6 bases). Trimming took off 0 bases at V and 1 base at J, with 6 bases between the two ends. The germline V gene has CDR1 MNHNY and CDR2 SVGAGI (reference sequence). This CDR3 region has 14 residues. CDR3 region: CASSYSTGNTEAFF. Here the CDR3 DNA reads TGTGCCAGCAGTTACTCGACAGGGAACACTGAAGCTTTCTTT.

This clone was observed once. The CDR3, as DNA: TGCGCCAGCAGCCAACGACAGGGGAACACCGGGGAGCTGTTTTTT. It specifies CASSQRQGNTGELFF. The chain employs TRBV4-3 and TRBJ2-2; 7 bases match TRBD1. Germline assignment: CDR1 LGHNA and CDR2 YSLEER. V was clipped by 2 bases and J by 1 base; unmatched bases: 1. This CDR3 has 15 residues.

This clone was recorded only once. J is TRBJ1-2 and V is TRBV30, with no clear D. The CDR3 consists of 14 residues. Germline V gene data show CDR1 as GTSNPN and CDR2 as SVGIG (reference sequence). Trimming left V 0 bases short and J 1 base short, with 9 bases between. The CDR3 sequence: CAWSVLGYNYGYTF. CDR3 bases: TGTGCCTGGAGTGTACTAGGGTATAACTATGGCTACACCTTC.

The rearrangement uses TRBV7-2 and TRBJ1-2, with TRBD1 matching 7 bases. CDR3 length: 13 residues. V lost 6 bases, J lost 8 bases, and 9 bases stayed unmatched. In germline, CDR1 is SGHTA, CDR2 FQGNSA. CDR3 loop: CASRSGQEGGYTF. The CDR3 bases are TGTGCCAGCAGATCAGGACAGGAGGGCGGCTACACCTTC.

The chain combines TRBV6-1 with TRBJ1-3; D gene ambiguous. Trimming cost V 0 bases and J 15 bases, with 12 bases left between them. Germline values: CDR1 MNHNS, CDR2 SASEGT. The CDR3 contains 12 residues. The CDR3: CASSEARRLRYF. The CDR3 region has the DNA TGTGCCAGCAGTGAAGCTAGGAGACTTCGATATTTT.